The present TCR beta chain was sequenced within a study of blood T cell repertoires in COVID-19. Background on the study: Samples of COVID-19 (acute and convalescent) were obtained from the United States, Italy and Spain. Sources were T cells, B-cell-depleted T cells, or PBMCs; the material itself was cDNA or gDNA.

Sequencing was performed with immunoSEQ multiplex PCR; in TCRdb, only in-frame clones are kept and a portion is missing. The table lists 250,000 to 350,000 clones, about 89% of them singletons, with roughly 0.8% in the top ten. Germline V gene lookup returns CDR1 MGHRA and CDR2 YSYEKL. The CDR3 spans 17 residues. Trimming pared 1 base from V and 4 bases from J, leaving 20 bases between. The sequence came from a man in his thirties or forties with acute or convalescent COVID-19. Sequenced material: peripheral blood. V gene TRBV4-1 combines with J gene TRBJ2-7; perhaps TRBD1 as D (6 bases). The CDR3 DNA reads TGCGCCAGCAGCCAAGGTCTAAGAGCAGGGGCGTTGTACGAGCAGTACTTC. It is translated as CASSQGLRAGALYEQYF.